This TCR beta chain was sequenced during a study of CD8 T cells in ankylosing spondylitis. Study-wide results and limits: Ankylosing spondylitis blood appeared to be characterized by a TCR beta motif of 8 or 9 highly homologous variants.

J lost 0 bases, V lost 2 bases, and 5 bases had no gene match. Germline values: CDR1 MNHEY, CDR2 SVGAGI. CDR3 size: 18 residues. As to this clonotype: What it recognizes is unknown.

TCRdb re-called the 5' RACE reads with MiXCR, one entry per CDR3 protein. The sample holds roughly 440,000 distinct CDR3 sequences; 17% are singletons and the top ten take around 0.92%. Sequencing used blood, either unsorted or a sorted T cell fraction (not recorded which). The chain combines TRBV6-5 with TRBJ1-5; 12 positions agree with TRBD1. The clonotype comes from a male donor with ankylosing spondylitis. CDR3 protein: CASSYGTGGAFSNQPQHF. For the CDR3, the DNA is TGTGCCAGCAGTTACGGGACAGGGGGCGCTTTTAGCAATCAGCCCCAGCATTTT.